The rows below give T cell receptor beta chains drawn from one sample of a study of cytomegalovirus exposure and HLA in healthy donors. Sequenced by immunoSEQ multiplex PCR; TCRdb stores in-frame clones only, minus some. The sample lists over 90,000 clones; more than 65% were seen once. Material for sequencing was PBMCs. The source is a young woman in good health and CMV-seropositive. Both conserved end residues are part of each CDR3. Fields, in order: D gene, J gene, clone size, V gene, CDR3 DNA, CDR3 protein. A D gene is named only where the DNA matches it firmly. Not every row has a clone size; where given, it reads once, few, many or a size class.

TRBD1	TRBJ1-4	once	TRBV5-1	TGCGCCAGCAGCTCGGACAGGGGACCGACAACTAATGAAAAACTGTTTTTT	CASSSDRGPTTNEKLFF
TRBD2	TRBJ2-5	few	TRBV25-1	TGTGCCAGCAGCCCTGGACTAGCTCACGAGACCCAGTACTTC	CASSPGLAHETQYF
NA	TRBJ1-1	NA	TRBV27	TGTGCCAGCAGTTTTCTCGGGGAGAGAGCTTTCTTT	CASSFLGERAFF
NA	TRBJ1-2	NA	TRBV4-1	TGCGCCAGCAGCCAAGATGGGGGGGGGCCCTATGGCTACACCTTC	CASSQDGGGPYGYTF
NA	TRBJ2-1	NA	TRBV4-1	TGCGCCAGCAGCCAAGCAGGGGAGGGTAGGGTGCAGTTCTTC	CASSQAGEGRVQFF
NA	TRBJ2-1	NA	TRBV29-1	TGCAGCGCCCTTTGGACTACCAATGAGCAGTTCTTC	CSALWTTNEQFF
NA	TRBJ2-2	NA	TRBV14	TGTGCCAGCCAGGGGTTTAAGGCCGGGGAGCTGTTTTTT	CASQGFKAGELFF
TRBD1	TRBJ1-6	few	TRBV5-1	TGCGCCAGCAGCTTGGGGGACAGGGGGGATTCACCCCTCCACTTT	CASSLGDRGDSPLHF
NA	TRBJ1-3	NA	TRBV30	TGTGCCTGGAGTCGTGGAAACACCATATATTTT	CAWSRGNTIYF
NA	TRBJ2-2	NA	TRBV9	TGTGCCAGCAGCGTAGAAGGAGCGAAAACCGGGGAGCTGTTTTTT	CASSVEGAKTGELFF
NA	TRBJ2-1	NA	TRBV15	TGTGCCACCAGCATAGACGTTCTTTTCGATGAGCAGTTCTTC	CATSIDVLFDEQFF
TRBD2	TRBJ2-1	NA	TRBV28	TGTGCCAGCAGTCTCCCCACTAGCGGGGAGCAGTTCTTC	CASSLPTSGEQFF
TRBD2	TRBJ2-1	once	TRBV2	TGTGCCAGCAGGATAGCGGGGGTCTCCTACAATGAGCAGTTCTTC	CASRIAGVSYNEQFF
TRBD1	TRBJ2-2	NA	TRBV13	TGTGCCAGCAGCGGGACTGGGACAGGGAAGAACACCGGGGAGCTGTTTTTT	CASSGTGTGKNTGELFF
NA	TRBJ1-1	once	TRBV5-1	TGCGCCAGCAGCCCTTGGGTTGAGGTGAACACTGAAGCTTTCTTT	CASSPWVEVNTEAFF
NA	TRBJ1-6	NA	TRBV28	TGTGCCAGCAGTTTGTTCAGAAGTGGTTCACCCCTCCACTTT	CASSLFRSGSPLHF
NA	TRBJ2-5	few	TRBV28	TGTGCCAGCAGTTTGTGGACAGAGCAAGAGACCCAGTACTTC	CASSLWTEQETQYF
TRBD2	TRBJ2-3	NA	TRBV19	TGTGCCAGTTTTTCGAGCGGGGGGCCAACAGATACGCAGTATTTT	CASFSSGGPTDTQYF
TRBD2	TRBJ2-3	few	TRBV12-5	TGTGCTAGTGGTTTGGGCCGGGACGGACTAGCGGGAGGGCCAGATACGCAGTATTTT	CASGLGRDGLAGGPDTQYF
NA	TRBJ2-3	NA	TRBV6-4	TGTGCCAGCAGTTCTGCGGGCGGGGCAGATACGCAGTATTTT	CASSSAGGADTQYF
TRBD1	TRBJ2-1	NA	TRBV18	TGTGCCAGCTCACCACCGGGACAGGGACCATACAATGAGCAGTTCTTC	CASSPPGQGPYNEQFF
NA	TRBJ2-3	NA	TRBV7-2	TGTGCCAGCACCGATAAGGGGGGCACAGATACGCAGTATTTT	CASTDKGGTDTQYF
NA	TRBJ1-1	NA	TRBV18	TGTGCCAGCTCACCACTACCGGGACACCTGAACACTGAAGCTTTCTTT	CASSPLPGHLNTEAFF
TRBD1	TRBJ1-1	once	TRBV5-1	TGCGCCAGCAGCATAACAGGGGGCTTAGGAGCTTTCTTT	CASSITGGLGAFF
TRBD2	TRBJ2-1	NA	TRBV9	TGTGCCAGCAGAGCAGCGGGGGGGCCTTACAATGAGCAGTTCTTC	CASRAAGGPYNEQFF
NA	TRBJ1-3	NA	TRBV11-2	TGTGCCAGCAGCTTAGAGTCTCTGAAGTGGGTCGGCGGCTCTGGAAACACCATATATTTT	CASSLESLKWVGGSGNTIYF
TRBD2	TRBJ2-5	once	TRBV7-2	TGTGCCAGCAGCTTACCCCGGCGCCTAGCGGGGGCTCAAGGGGAGACCCAGTACTTC	CASSLPRRLAGAQGETQYF
NA	TRBJ2-7	NA	TRBV5-1	TGCGCCAGCAGCAGCCCGGGTTTCTACGAGCAGTACTTC	CASSSPGFYEQYF
TRBD1	TRBJ1-4	NA	TRBV5-4	TGTGCCAGCAGCCCTACAGGGGCAAATGAAAAACTGTTTTTT	CASSPTGANEKLFF
TRBD2	TRBJ2-1	NA	TRBV19	TGTGCCAGCCAACCATCCGACTTGACTAGCGGGAGGGCCTATGAGCAGTTCTTC	CASQPSDLTSGRAYEQFF
NA	TRBJ1-1	NA	TRBV12-5	TGTGCTAGTGGTTTCGTGGGTGACAGGCGGCCTGAAGCTTTCTTT	CASGFVGDRRPEAFF
TRBD1	TRBJ1-3	NA	TRBV5-1	TGCGCCAGCAGCTTGGGGGGACAGGGGAGGGTACGGACCATATATTTT	CASSLGGQGRVRTIYF
NA	TRBJ2-1	NA	TRBV12-5	TGTGCTAGTGGCGCCTGGACACAGTACAATGAGCAGTTCTTC	CASGAWTQYNEQFF
TRBD2	TRBJ2-5	NA	TRBV5-5	TGTGCCAGCAGCTCCGGGGGGGCCCGGGAGACCCAGTACTTC	CASSSGGARETQYF
NA	TRBJ1-1	NA	TRBV7-9	TGTGCCAGCAGTTCAACGCGTGAAGCTTTCTTT	CASSSTREAFF
NA	TRBJ1-5	NA	TRBV6-5	TGTGCCAGCAACAGGGCTAATAGCAATCAGCCCCAGCATTTT	CASNRANSNQPQHF
TRBD2	TRBJ2-7	once	TRBV4-3	TGCGCCAGCAGCCCCGACTTGGGGAGGGCCGTCTACGAGCAGTACTTC	CASSPDLGRAVYEQYF
NA	TRBJ1-4	NA	TRBV2	TGTGCCAGCAGTGCGAGAACAGGGCCCGGTGAAAAACTGTTTTTT	CASSARTGPGEKLFF
NA	TRBJ1-6	NA	TRBV5-1	TGCGCCAGCAGCCGATCAGGCGTGTCATCACCCCTCCACTTT	CASSRSGVSSPLHF
TRBD1	TRBJ2-1	once	TRBV28	TGTGCCAGCAGTTCCGACAGGGCCTTGGAGCAGTTCTTC	CASSSDRALEQFF
TRBD1	TRBJ2-7	NA	TRBV9	TGTGCCAGCAGCGCGACAGGGTCCTACGAGCAGTACTTC	CASSATGSYEQYF
NA	TRBJ2-5	few	TRBV18	TGTGCCAGCTCAGCCCCGGGAGTCGTAGAGACCCAGTACTTC	CASSAPGVVETQYF
TRBD1	TRBJ2-4	NA	TRBV19	TGTGCCAGTAGCCCCCAACAGGGGTTCGGAAACATTCAGTACTTC	CASSPQQGFGNIQYF
TRBD1	TRBJ2-7	NA	TRBV6-5	TGTGCCAGCAGCCGGGACAGGGCCGACGAGCAGTACTTC	CASSRDRADEQYF
TRBD2	TRBJ2-1	NA	TRBV19	TGTGCCAGTACCACAACCGGGGGGAATGAGCAGTTCTTC	CASTTTGGNEQFF
NA	TRBJ1-2	NA	TRBV7-2	TGTGCCAGCAGCCAAAAAACGCGGGACTCCGGCTACACCTTC	CASSQKTRDSGYTF
NA	TRBJ2-3	NA	TRBV18	TGTGCCAGCTCACCAGTCGGCGCAGGCCTCACAGATACGCAGTATTTT	CASSPVGAGLTDTQYF
TRBD1	TRBJ1-4	few	TRBV19	TGTGCCAGTAGTATAGGATTCCAGGGGGCGAACGAAAAACTGTTTTTT	CASSIGFQGANEKLFF
TRBD1	TRBJ1-5	many	TRBV6-5	TGTGCCAGCAGCCGCGACAGGGCTCCCAATGCGCCCCAGCATTTT	CASSRDRAPNAPQHF
TRBD1	TRBJ2-3	few	TRBV2	TGTGCCAGCAGTGAACTCCCAGGGGGCCCTTCAGATACGCAGTATTTT	CASSELPGGPSDTQYF
NA	TRBJ2-7	few	TRBV15	TGTGCCACCAGCAGCGATGATAGGGAGAAACCAAAATACGAGCAGTACTTC	CATSSDDREKPKYEQYF
TRBD2	TRBJ2-5	NA	TRBV11-1	TGTGCCAGCAGCTTAGTGGGGCTAGCGGCCCTGGGGACCCAGTACTTC	CASSLVGLAALGTQYF
NA	TRBJ2-1	NA	TRBV2	TGTGCCAGCACCCCTACAGGGATTCGGAATGAGCAGTTCTTC	CASTPTGIRNEQFF
NA	TRBJ1-5	NA	TRBV19	TGTGCCGCCGCGGCCGGTTTTGGGAGGGGCAATCAGCCCCAGCATTTT	CAAAAGFGRGNQPQHF
TRBD2	TRBJ2-1	NA	TRBV7-9	TGTGCCAGCAGCTTTGCGACTAGCGGGGTTTTGAATGAGCAGTTCTTC	CASSFATSGVLNEQFF
NA	TRBJ1-4	NA	TRBV7-9	TGTGCCAGCAGCCCGCCGAGGACAACGTTAGAGGCTAATGAAAAACTGTTTTTT	CASSPPRTTLEANEKLFF